This section outlines one T cell receptor beta chain sequence together with its context. This clonotype was observed many times. The antigen this receptor binds is unknown. Per-nucleotide qualities are absent, and no much larger clonotype sits a single base away. The library came from PCR. Sequencing was performed on an Illumina HiSeq 4000. Bulk TCR libraries were made following a previously described method, with the TCR primers given in Table S5. The Qiagen AllPrep DNA/RNA kit was used to purify total RNA. Before any analysis, reads coming from multiple sequencing runs of the same library were combined into one pool. The published analysis was carried out like this. Reads were retained only if the reads had an exact TCR constant sequence, and the retained reads were trimmed to 150 nt and grouped according to their 12-nt molecular barcodes. Reads in each barcode group were sub-clustered using a 15% Levenshtein threshold, and a quality-weighted consensus sequence was built for each RNA molecule. Non-functional sequences were discarded, and so were lower-count sequences lying one edit away from another sequence. Based on fitting two negative binomial distributions, any barcode sub-cluster with under 20% of the maximum read count was discarded. TCRdb reanalyzed the raw reads on its own, using fastp at Q25 for trimming and MiXCR for clone calling, and kept in-frame beta chains. Identical CDR3 proteins give one entry, which carries the most common genes and DNA. The V and J calls, along with clone size, are taken from TCRdb and not from the paper's own processing. The sample yields 490,000 or so distinct CDR3 sequences; about a fifth were counted once. Jointly, the top ten make up roughly 0.81% of the sample.

Based on the germline V gene (reference sequence), the CDR1 and CDR2 sequences are SEHNR and FQNEAQ. Between the V and J ends, shortened by 3 bases and 4 bases respectively, the junction contains 9 bases. From its cysteine to its phenylalanine, the CDR3 spans 14 amino acids. The read is trimmed to its CDR3 DNA, 42 bases read in frame from base 1. The data are from a study of molecular identifiers for immune sequencing clone quantification (dated by TCRdb to the late 2010s). About the study as a whole: For a replicate experiment, RNA from around 20,000 or 100,000 naive CD8 T cells was divided into five aliquots, of which four were sequenced. This methods study used CD8 T cells to benchmark TCR RNA copy counting and molecular-identifier clustering-based TCR repertoire sequencing (MIDCIRS).

Libraries of naive CD8 T cells were generated from about 21,000 to 970,000 sorted cells, with 10%, 30% or 50% of the purified RNA used. Naive CD8 T cells were FACS-sorted as CD8+CD4-CCR7+CD45RA+ on a BD FACSAria II into RLT Plus buffer. To test detection sensitivity, Jurkat RNA equal to 9 to 10 TCR copies was added to samples of roughly 17,000-1,100,000 naive CD8 T cells. Enrichment of CD8 T cells was performed with RosetteSep CD8+ T Cell Enrichment Cocktail and Ficoll-Paque, after which ACK red cell lysis was carried out. General conclusions and limits of the study: Naive libraries contained spiked-in Jurkat TCR RNA (approximately nine copies' worth), which is not part of the donor repertoire. Highly expanded clone sizes could be underestimated because identical TCR molecules may share a barcode. Clones above 20 RNA copies held over 97% of molecules in CMV-specific effector cells but under 1% in naive cells. When barcode sub-clustering was left out, chimeric consensus sequences inflated TCR diversity, with chimeras reaching as high as 47%. Even against a background of some 920,000 naive CD8 T cells, spiked-in Jurkat TCR RNA amounting to a single cell's worth was reported to be detectable. Approximately 3 recovered TCR RNA copies per cell were obtained by modeling, versus roughly 10 by digital PCR, implying a capture efficiency of approximately 27%.

This TCR was recovered from a human donor in good health. Some libraries in this study had Jurkat cell RNA spiked in. The sequence joins TRBV7-9 to TRBJ2-2, with a weak D call of TRBD1 (5 bases match). Material: naive CD8+ T cells from blood, with Jurkat cell RNA spiked in. The cell subset or site label of this sample denotes: FACS-sorted CD8+CD4-CCR7+CD45RA+ naive T cells. The CDR3 reads as follows: CASSFWTITGELFF. The sequenced DNA: TGTGCCAGCAGCTTCTGGACAATCACCGGGGAGCTGTTTTTT. Reference TRBV7-9 and TRBJ2-2 genes cover what lies past the CDR3, so the full variable domain is DTGVSQNPRHKITKRGQNVTFRCDPISEHNRLYWYRQTLGQGPEFLTYFQNEAQLEKSRLLSDRFSAERPKGSFSTLEIQRTEQGDSAMYLCASSFWTITGELFFGEGSRLTVL.